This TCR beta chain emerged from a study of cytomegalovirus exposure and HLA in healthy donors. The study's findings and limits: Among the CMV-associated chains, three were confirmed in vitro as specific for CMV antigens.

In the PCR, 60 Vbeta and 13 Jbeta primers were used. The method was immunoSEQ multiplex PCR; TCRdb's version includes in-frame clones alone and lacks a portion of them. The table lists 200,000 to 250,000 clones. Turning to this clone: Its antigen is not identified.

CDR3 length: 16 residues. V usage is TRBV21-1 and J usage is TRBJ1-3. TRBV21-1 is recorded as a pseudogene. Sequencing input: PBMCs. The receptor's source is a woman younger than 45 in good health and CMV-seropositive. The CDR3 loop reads CASSKGRISSGNTIYF. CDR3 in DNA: TGTGCCAGCAGCAAAGGGCGGATTTCGAGTGGAAACACCATATATTTT.